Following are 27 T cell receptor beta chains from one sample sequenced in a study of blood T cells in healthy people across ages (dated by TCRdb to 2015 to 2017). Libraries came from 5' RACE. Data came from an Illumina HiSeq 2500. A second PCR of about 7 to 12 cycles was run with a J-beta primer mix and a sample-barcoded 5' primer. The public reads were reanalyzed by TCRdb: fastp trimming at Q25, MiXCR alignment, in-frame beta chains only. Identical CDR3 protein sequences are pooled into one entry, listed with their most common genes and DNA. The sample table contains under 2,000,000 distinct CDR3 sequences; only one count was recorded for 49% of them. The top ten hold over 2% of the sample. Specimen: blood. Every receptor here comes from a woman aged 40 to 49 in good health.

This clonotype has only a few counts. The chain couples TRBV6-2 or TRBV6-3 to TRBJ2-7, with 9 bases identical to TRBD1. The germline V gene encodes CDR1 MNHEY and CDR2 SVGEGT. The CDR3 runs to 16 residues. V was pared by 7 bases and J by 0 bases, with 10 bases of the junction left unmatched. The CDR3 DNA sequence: TGTGCCAGCAATTCCCTCGGACAGGGGAGCTCCTACGAGCAGTACTTC. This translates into CASNSLGQGSSYEQYF.

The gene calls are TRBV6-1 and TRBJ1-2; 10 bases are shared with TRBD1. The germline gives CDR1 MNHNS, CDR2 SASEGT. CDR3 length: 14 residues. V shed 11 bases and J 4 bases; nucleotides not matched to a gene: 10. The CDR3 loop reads CASRDRGWSYGYTF. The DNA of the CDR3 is TGTGCCTCTCGGGACAGGGGATGGAGCTATGGCTACACCTTC.

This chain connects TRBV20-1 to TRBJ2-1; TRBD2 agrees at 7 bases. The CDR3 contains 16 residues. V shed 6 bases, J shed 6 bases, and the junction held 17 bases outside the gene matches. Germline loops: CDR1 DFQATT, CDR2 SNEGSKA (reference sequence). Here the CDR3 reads CSAPRASGPAGNEQFF. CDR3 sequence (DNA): TGCAGTGCCCCGCGGGCTAGCGGCCCGGCGGGCAATGAGCAGTTCTTC.

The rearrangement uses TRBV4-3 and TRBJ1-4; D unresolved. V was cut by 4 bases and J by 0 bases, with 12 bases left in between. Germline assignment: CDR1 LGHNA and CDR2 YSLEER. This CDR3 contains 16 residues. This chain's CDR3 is CASSRRAFATNEKLFF. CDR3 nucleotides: TGCGCCAGCAGCCGCCGTGCCTTCGCAACTAATGAAAAACTGTTTTTT.

The chain's CDR3 is CASSFLLDSPDLNTEAFF. The CDR3 DNA reads TGTGCCAGCAGTTTCTTACTGGACAGCCCAGATTTGAACACTGAAGCTTTCTTT. The chain is built from TRBV28 and TRBJ1-1; tentative D call: TRBD1 (6 bases). This CDR3 region has 18 residues. The germline CDR1 and CDR2 sequences are MDHEN and SYDVKM. The V end was cut by 3 bases, the J end by 0 bases, with 20 bases between. Full variable domain (rest looked up from reference TRBV28 and TRBJ1-1): DVKVTQSSRYLVKRTGEKVFLECVQDMDHENMFWYRQDPGLGLRLIYFSYDVKMKEKGDIPEGYSVSREKKERFSLILESASTNQTSMYLCASSFLLDSPDLNTEAFFGQGTRLTVV.

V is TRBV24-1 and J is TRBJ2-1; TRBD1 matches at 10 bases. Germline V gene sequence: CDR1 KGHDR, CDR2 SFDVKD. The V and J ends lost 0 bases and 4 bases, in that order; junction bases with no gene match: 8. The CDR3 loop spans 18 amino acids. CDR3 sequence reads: CATSDLGTGVTQYNEQFF. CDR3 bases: TGTGCCACCAGTGATTTGGGGACAGGGGTTACACAATACAATGAGCAGTTCTTC.

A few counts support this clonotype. For the CDR3, the DNA is TGTGCCAGCAGTTACTCGTCTAGCCGAGAGACCCAGTACTTC. Protein sequence: CASSYSSSRETQYF. The chain is built from TRBV6-2 or TRBV6-3 and TRBJ2-5, with D tentatively TRBD2 (5 bases). Germline CDR1 MNHEY, CDR2 SVGEGT. Deletions cut 0 bases from V and 4 bases from J, with 9 bases between. The CDR3 covers 14 residues.

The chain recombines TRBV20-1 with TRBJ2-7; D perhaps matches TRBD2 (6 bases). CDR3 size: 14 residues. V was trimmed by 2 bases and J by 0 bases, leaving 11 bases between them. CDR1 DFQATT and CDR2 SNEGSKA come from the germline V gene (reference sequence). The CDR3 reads CSARYAGHSYEQYF. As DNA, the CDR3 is TGCAGTGCTAGATACGCGGGGCACTCCTACGAGCAGTACTTC.

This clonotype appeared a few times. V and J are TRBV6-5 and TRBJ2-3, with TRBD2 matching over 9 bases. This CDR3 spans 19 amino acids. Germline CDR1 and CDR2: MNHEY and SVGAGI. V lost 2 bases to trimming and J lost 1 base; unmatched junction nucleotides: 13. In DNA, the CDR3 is TGTGCCAGCAGTTACCAAAGACCGGGACTAGCACTTGGCACAGATACGCAGTATTTT. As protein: CASSYQRPGLALGTDTQYF.

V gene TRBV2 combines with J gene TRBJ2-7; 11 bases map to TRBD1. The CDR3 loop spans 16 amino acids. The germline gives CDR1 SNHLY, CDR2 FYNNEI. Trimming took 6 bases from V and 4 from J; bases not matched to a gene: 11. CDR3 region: CASRDPGQGARYEQYF. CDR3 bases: TGTGCCAGCAGGGACCCTGGACAGGGGGCACGATACGAGCAGTACTTC.

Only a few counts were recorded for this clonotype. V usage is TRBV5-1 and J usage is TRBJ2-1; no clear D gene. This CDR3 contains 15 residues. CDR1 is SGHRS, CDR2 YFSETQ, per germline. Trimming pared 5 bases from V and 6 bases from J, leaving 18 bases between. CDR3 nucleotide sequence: TGCGCCAGCAGGGCGGATCTTGGGTTAGGCAATGAGCAGTTCTTC. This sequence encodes CASRADLGLGNEQFF.

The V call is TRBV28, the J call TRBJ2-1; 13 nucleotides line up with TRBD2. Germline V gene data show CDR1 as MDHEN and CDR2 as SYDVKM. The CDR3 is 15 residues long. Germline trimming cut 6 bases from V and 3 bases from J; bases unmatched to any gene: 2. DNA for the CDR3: TGTGCCAGCAGGGGGACTAGCGGGGTCTACAATGAGCAGTTCTTC. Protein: CASRGTSGVYNEQFF. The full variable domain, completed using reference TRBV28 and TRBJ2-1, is DVKVTQSSRYLVKRTGEKVFLECVQDMDHENMFWYRQDPGLGLRLIYFSYDVKMKEKGDIPEGYSVSREKKERFSLILESASTNQTSMYLCASRGTSGVYNEQFFGPGTRLTVL.

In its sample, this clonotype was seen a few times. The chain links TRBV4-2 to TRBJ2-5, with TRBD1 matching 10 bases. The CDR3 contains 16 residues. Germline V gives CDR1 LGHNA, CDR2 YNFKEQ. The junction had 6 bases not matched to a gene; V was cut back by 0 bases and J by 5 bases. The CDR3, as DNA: TGTGCCAGCAGCCAAGATGGGACAGGGGAGGGGGAGACCCAGTACTTC. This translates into CASSQDGTGEGETQYF.

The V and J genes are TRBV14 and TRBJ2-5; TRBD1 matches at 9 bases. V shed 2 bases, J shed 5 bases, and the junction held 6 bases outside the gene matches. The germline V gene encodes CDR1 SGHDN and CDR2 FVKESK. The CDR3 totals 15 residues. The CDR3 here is CASSQLQGAEETQYF. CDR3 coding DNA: TGTGCCAGCAGCCAATTACAGGGGGCGGAGGAGACCCAGTACTTC.

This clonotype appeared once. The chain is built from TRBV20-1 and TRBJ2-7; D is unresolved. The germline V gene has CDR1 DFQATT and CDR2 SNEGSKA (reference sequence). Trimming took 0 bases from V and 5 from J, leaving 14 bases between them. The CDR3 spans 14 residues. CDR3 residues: CSARDLARRDEQYF. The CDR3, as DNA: TGCAGTGCTAGAGACCTGGCTAGAAGGGACGAGCAGTACTTC.

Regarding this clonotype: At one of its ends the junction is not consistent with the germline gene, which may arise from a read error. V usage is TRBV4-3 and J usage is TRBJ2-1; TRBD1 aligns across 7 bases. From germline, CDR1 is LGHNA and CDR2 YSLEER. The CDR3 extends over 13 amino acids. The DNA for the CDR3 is TGTGCCAGCAGCCAAGACAGGGTCAATGAGCAGTTCTTC. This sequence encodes CASSQDRVNEQFF.

CDR3 residues: CSAGKGLAGRGDEQYF. For the CDR3, the DNA is TGCAGTGCTGGGAAAGGACTAGCGGGGCGAGGGGACGAGCAGTACTTC. This chain joins TRBV20-1 and TRBJ2-7; 12 bases agree with TRBD2. Germline V gene data show CDR1 as DFQATT and CDR2 as SNEGSKA (reference sequence). Trimming cost V 5 bases and J 5 bases; bases outside gene matches: 13. The CDR3 contains 16 residues.

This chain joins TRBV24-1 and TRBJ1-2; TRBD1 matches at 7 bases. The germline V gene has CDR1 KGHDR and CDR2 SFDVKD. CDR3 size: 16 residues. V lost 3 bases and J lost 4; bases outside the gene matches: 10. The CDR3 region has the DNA TGTGCCACCAGTGATAGCAATCCGGGACAGAGCTATGGCTACACCTTC. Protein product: CATSDSNPGQSYGYTF.

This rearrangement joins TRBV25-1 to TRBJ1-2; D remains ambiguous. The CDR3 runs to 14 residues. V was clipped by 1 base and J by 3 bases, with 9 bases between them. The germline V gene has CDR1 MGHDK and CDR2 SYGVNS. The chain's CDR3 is CASSELGQDYGYTF. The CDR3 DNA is TGTGCCAGCAGTGAATTGGGTCAAGACTATGGCTACACCTTC.

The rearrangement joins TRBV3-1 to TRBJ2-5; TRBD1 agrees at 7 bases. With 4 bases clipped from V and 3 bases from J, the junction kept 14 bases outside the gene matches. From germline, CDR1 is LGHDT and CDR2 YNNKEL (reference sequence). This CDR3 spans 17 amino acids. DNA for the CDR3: TGTGCCAGCAGCCCTGTGAGGGCAGGGGGTCGCAAAGAGACCCAGTACTTC. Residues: CASSPVRAGGRKETQYF.

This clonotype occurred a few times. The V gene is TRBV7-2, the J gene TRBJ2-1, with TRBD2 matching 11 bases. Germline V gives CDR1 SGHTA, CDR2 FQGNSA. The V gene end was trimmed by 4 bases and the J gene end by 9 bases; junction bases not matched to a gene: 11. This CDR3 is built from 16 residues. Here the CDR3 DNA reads TGTGCCAGCAGCTCCCTCCTGGCTAGCGGGGGGAGTGAGCAGTTCTTC. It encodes CASSSLLASGGSEQFF.

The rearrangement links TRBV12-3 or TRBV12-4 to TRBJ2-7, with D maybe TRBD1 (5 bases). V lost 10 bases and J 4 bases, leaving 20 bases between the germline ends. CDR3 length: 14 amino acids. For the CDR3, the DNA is TGTGCCACCACTGGGGCAGCTGCTTCTTACGAGCAGTACTTC. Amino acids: CATTGAAASYEQYF.

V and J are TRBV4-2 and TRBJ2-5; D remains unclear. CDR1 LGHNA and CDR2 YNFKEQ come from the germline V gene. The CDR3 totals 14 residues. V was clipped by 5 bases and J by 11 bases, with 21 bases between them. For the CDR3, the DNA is TGTGCCAGCAGCTCTCCTTCGATCGACAATGAGCAGTACTTC. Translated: CASSSPSIDNEQYF.

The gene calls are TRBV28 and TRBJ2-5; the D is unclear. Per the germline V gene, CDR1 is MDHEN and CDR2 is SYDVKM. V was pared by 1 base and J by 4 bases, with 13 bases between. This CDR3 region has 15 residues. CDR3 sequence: CASSLSKQVGETQYF. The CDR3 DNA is TGTGCCAGCAGTTTATCCAAACAAGTCGGAGAGACCCAGTACTTC.

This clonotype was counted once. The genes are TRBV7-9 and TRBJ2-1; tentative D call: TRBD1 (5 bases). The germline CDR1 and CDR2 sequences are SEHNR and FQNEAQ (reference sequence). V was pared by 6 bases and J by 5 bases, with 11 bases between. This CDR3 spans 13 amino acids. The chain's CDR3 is CASSSTVNNEQFF. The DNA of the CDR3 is TGTGCCAGCAGTTCGACAGTGAACAATGAGCAGTTCTTC.

The CDR3 reads CASSLEGFVSTEAFF. CDR3 bases: TGTGCCAGCAGCTTAGAAGGGTTCGTCTCTACTGAAGCTTTCTTT. The chain couples TRBV7-8 to TRBJ1-1, with D uncertain. The V gene lost 1 base and the J gene lost 5 bases, with 14 bases spanning the gap. Germline CDR1 reads SGHVS; CDR2 reads FQNEAQ. The CDR3 has 15 residues.

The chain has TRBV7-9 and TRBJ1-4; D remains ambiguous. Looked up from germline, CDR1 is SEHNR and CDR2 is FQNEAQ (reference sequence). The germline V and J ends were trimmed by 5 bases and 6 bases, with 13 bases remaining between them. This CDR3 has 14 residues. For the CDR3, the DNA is TGTGCCAGCAGCCGGCAAGCGGCAGATGAAAAACTGTTTTTT. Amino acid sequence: CASSRQAADEKLFF.